The T cell receptor (beta chain) described here comes from a study of T cells in Graves' hyperthyroidism and ophthalmopathy. Study results and caveats: Ophthalmopathy cases were set apart from stable hyperthyroidism by a 13 V-J model. Within blood appeared most thyroid clonotypes that had expanded above 0.001.

In its sample, this clonotype was seen many times. Its matching antigen is unknown. Looked up from germline, CDR1 is SNHLY and CDR2 is FYNNEI. The V end was cut by 5 bases, the J end by 6 bases, with 14 bases between. The CDR3 is made up of 14 amino acids. RNA transcripts gave rise to amplified TCR beta CDR3 regions. A set of HTBI primers served as the primers for a first-round RT-PCR of the TCR CDR3. One entry per CDR3 protein, called by TCRdb with MiXCR from the multiplex PCR reads. The data show around 450,000 distinct CDR3 sequences, roughly 14% seen once. The V call is TRBV2, the J call TRBJ2-1, with D possibly matching TRBD1 (6 bases). This receptor was identified in a woman aged 18 to 35 with Graves' hyperthyroidism. Input material: blood. The CDR3 protein is CASSSQGMGNEQFF. CDR3 nucleotide sequence: TGTGCCAGCAGTTCGCAGGGGATGGGCAATGAGCAGTTCTTC. Drawing the rest from reference TRBV2 and TRBJ2-1, the complete variable domain is EPEVTQTPSHQVTQMGQEVILRCVPISNHLYFYWYRQILGQKVEFLVSFYNNEISEKSEIFDDQFSVERPDGSNFTLKIRSTKLEDSAMYFCASSSQGMGNEQFFGPGTRLTVL.